The next 10 T cell receptor beta chains were all read from a single sample in a study of shared clonotypes between healthy human individuals (dated by TCRdb to 2020 to 2022). The library was obtained by the immunoSEQ multiplex PCR assay. TCRdb mirrors the immuneACCESS table, restricted to in-frame sequences. Some clones are absent from its copies; in checked studies, under half trace to an unresolved V gene, and the reason for the others is unknown. The sample table holds some 1 million clones, of which roughly 80% were seen once. The ten largest make up approximately 1.3% of the sample. The specimen sequenced was memory CD4+ T cells sorted from blood. Read against the paper, the sample's cell subset or site label means: CD45RA-negative fraction. The source is a man younger than 30 in good health.

Turning to this clone: Other DNA sequences of this sample code for an identical CDR3. V is TRBV11-2 and J is TRBJ2-7; D not certain. Germline-derived CDR1 and CDR2 are SGHAT and FQNNGV. The V end was cut by 1 base, the J end by 5 bases, with 3 bases between. There are 11 residues in the CDR3. The CDR3 DNA reads as TGTGCCAGCAGCTTAGTAGACGAGCAGTACTTC. Translating gives CASSLVDEQYF. Using reference TRBV11-2 and TRBJ2-7 for the parts outside the CDR3, the full variable domain is EAGVAQSPRYKIIEKRQSVAFWCNPISGHATLYWYQQILGQGPKLLIQFQNNGVVDDSQLPKDRFSAERLKGVDSTLKIQPAKLEDSAVYLCASSLVDEQYFGPGTRLTVT.

This chain connects TRBV25-1 to TRBJ1-6, with 7 bases aligning to TRBD1. Looked up from germline, CDR1 is MGHDK and CDR2 is SYGVNS. With 4 bases clipped from V and 7 bases from J, the junction kept 4 bases outside the gene matches. The CDR3 runs 14 residues. This chain's CDR3 is CASSVGTANSPLHF. CDR3 nucleotides: TGTGCCAGCAGTGTGGGGACAGCCAATTCACCCCTCCACTTT.

The chain carries TRBV19 and TRBJ2-7, with 10 bases that match TRBD1. CDR3 length: 14 residues. Looked up from germline, CDR1 is LNHDA and CDR2 is SQIVND (reference sequence). The trim removed 5 bases at V and 3 bases at J, leaving 4 bases unmatched. The CDR3 nucleotides read TGTGCCAGTAGTGCCGGGACAGGGGACTACGAGCAGTACTTC. This encodes CASSAGTGDYEQYF.

The rearrangement uses TRBV29-1 and TRBJ1-1; D gene ambiguous. Trimming removed 8 bases at V and 6 bases at J, with 19 bases between. The CDR3 spans 13 residues. The germline V gene encodes CDR1 SQVTM and CDR2 ANQGSEA. This CDR3 is CSYARSQGSEAFF. In DNA, the CDR3 is TGCAGCTACGCCCGATCTCAAGGCTCTGAAGCTTTCTTT.

The chain couples TRBV6-4 to TRBJ1-1; no clear D. This CDR3 is 14 amino acids long. V was pared by 6 bases and J by 1 base, with 12 bases between. Germline CDR1 reads MRHNA; CDR2 reads SNTAGT. The CDR3 sequence: CASRIESENTEAFF. CDR3 DNA: TGTGCCAGCAGAATTGAGTCCGAGAACACTGAAGCTTTCTTT.

The chain uses TRBV7-8 and TRBJ2-7; 10 nucleotides line up with TRBD1. With 5 bases clipped from V and 5 bases from J, the junction kept 6 bases outside the gene matches. This CDR3 is built from 14 residues. Per germline, CDR1 SGHVS and CDR2 FQNEAQ. The CDR3 DNA follows: TGTGCCAGCAGCCGGACAGGGGGACGCAACGAGCAGTACTTC. The encoded protein is CASSRTGGRNEQYF.

This clone came up once. The chain recombines TRBV27 with TRBJ2-7; either TRBD1 or TRBD2 may supply D (5 bases each). Deletions cut 6 bases from V and 2 bases from J, with 11 bases between. Germline loops: CDR1 MNHEY, CDR2 SMNVEV (reference sequence). This CDR3 comprises 13 residues. The chain's CDR3 is CASRRDGTYEQYF. The DNA for the CDR3 is TGTGCCAGCAGACGGGACGGAACCTACGAGCAGTACTTC.

The chain joins TRBV28 to TRBJ2-7; D possibly matches TRBD1 or TRBD2 (7 bases each). Germline CDR1 is MDHEN and CDR2 is SYDVKM. The CDR3 totals 15 residues. V was trimmed by 8 bases and J by 4 bases, leaving 21 bases between them. The CDR3 region is CASSRGGQPVYEQYF. Here the CDR3 DNA reads TGTGCCAGCTCCCGCGGGGGACAGCCGGTTTACGAGCAGTACTTC.

The rearrangement uses TRBV2 and TRBJ2-3, with TRBD2 matching 8 bases. V trimming: 8 bases; J trimming: 6 bases; junction bases outside the gene matches: 13. The CDR3 sequence is 15 residues long. The germline V gene has CDR1 SNHLY and CDR2 FYNNEI. DNA for the CDR3: TGTGCCAGCCGCGACTACGGGAGGGCAAAGGATACGCAGTATTTT. Its protein product is CASRDYGRAKDTQYF.

As regards this clone: This sequence may be a read error, since a much larger clone differs from it by one base. V is TRBV7-3 and J is TRBJ1-1, with 7 bases aligning to TRBD1. Looked up from germline, CDR1 is SGHTA and CDR2 is FQGTGA. V shed 2 bases, J shed 3 bases, and the junction held 0 bases outside the gene matches. CDR3 length: 13 residues. CDR3 region: CASSLGTDTEAFF. CDR3 sequence (DNA): TGTGCCAGCAGCTTAGGGACAGACACTGAAGCTTTCTTT.